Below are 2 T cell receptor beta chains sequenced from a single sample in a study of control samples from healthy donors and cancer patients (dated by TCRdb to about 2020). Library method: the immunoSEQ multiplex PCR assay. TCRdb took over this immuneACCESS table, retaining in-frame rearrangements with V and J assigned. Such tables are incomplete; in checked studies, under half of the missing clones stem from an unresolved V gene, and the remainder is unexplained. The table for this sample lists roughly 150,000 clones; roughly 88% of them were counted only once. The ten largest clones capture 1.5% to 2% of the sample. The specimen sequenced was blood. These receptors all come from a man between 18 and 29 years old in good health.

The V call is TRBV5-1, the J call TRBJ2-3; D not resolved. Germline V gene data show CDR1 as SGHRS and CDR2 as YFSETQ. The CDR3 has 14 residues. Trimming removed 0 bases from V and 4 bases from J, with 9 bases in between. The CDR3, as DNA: TGCGCCAGCAGCTTGGTAATGGGCGCAGATACGCAGTATTTT. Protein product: CASSLVMGADTQYF.

The CDR3 nucleotides are TGTGCCTGGAGTGGTATCGGGTCTTATGGCTACACCTTC. This gives the protein CAWSGIGSYGYTF. This chain connects TRBV30 to TRBJ1-2; D unresolved. CDR1 and CDR2 (germline): GTSNPN, SVGIG (reference sequence). The CDR3 is 13 residues long. V was shortened by 1 base and J by 5 bases, with 11 bases between the two germline ends.